Each of the 10 T cell receptor beta chains below was sequenced from the same sample in a study of PD-1 blockade in classical Hodgkin lymphoma. All trial patients relapsed after autologous stem cell transplantation. Clones were read by immunoSEQ multiplex PCR, and TCRdb kept only the in-frame ones, dropping some. The sample has 35,000 to 50,000 clones; over 60% are singletons. The source material was peripheral blood mononuclear cells (PBMCs), sampled at baseline. The receptors shown here come from a human donor with classical Hodgkin lymphoma.

The rearrangement links TRBV5-4 to TRBJ2-7; a possible D gene is TRBD1 (7 bases). Germline V gives CDR1 SGHNT, CDR2 YYREEE (reference sequence). CDR3 length: 16 residues. The V end was cut by 4 bases, the J end by 2 bases, with 19 bases between. The CDR3 DNA sequence: TGTGCCAGCAGCCCCCAGGGGGGACGGATAACCTACGAGCAGTACTTC. It translates to CASSPQGGRITYEQYF.

The chain combines TRBV28 with TRBJ2-3; 15 positions agree with TRBD2. V gave up 11 bases and J gave up 7 bases; unmatched junction bases: 16. The CDR3 sequence is 17 residues long. Germline V lookup: CDR1 MDHEN, CDR2 SYDVKM. The CDR3 sequence: CASTGLAGGISRNTQYF. The CDR3 DNA follows: TGTGCCTCAACCGGACTAGCGGGAGGGATATCGAGAAATACGCAGTATTTT.

The chain uses TRBV2 and TRBJ1-5; D is unclear. Per the germline V gene, CDR1 is SNHLY and CDR2 is FYNNEI. The V gene lost 6 bases and the J gene lost 5 bases, with 8 bases spanning the gap. The length of the CDR3 is 12 residues. CDR3 nucleotides: TGTGCCAGCAGATCAGGTTATCAGCCCCAGCATTTT. It codes for CASRSGYQPQHF.

This clone was counted ten times or more. The chain links TRBV9 to TRBJ1-5; a weak D match, TRBD1 (6 bases). The germline V and J ends were trimmed by 4 bases and 6 bases, with 11 bases remaining between them. Germline V gene lookup returns CDR1 SGDLS and CDR2 YYNGEE. There are 13 residues in the CDR3. The CDR3 sequence: CASSKQGSQPQHF. CDR3 bases: TGTGCCAGCAGCAAACAGGGTAGTCAGCCCCAGCATTTT.

In its sample, this clone ranks as hyperexpanded. This CDR3 is also generated by other DNA sequences in the sample. This sequence joins TRBV15 and TRBJ1-5, with D possibly TRBD1 on 6 matching bases. V was pared by 3 bases and J by 6 bases, with 12 bases between. CDR3 length equals 14 residues. Germline V gene sequence: CDR1 LNHNV, CDR2 YYDKDF (reference sequence). The CDR3 sequence: CATSSLAGAQPQHF. CDR3 DNA: TGTGCCACCAGCAGCCTTGCAGGGGCTCAGCCCCAGCATTTT.

The gene calls are TRBV10-3 and TRBJ2-3; tentatively, D is TRBD2 (6 bases). The CDR3 is made up of 14 amino acids. Trimming removed 3 bases at V and 3 bases at J, with 10 bases between. The germline gives CDR1 ENHRY, CDR2 SYGVKD. The CDR3 region is CAISDPGETDTQYF. The CDR3 DNA sequence: TGTGCCATCAGTGATCCGGGGGAAACAGATACGCAGTATTTT.

In this sample, this clone turned up a few times. This sequence joins TRBV7-9 and TRBJ2-1; the D is unclear. In germline, CDR1 is SEHNR, CDR2 FQNEAQ (reference sequence). Between the trimmed V and J ends, which lost 5 bases and 0 bases, there was a span of 8 bases. The CDR3 has 14 residues. The CDR3 bases are TGTGCCAGCAGCCCTCGCAGCTCCTACAATGAGCAGTTCTTC. This sequence encodes CASSPRSSYNEQFF.

In this sample, this clone turned up a few times. This chain connects TRBV5-1 to TRBJ2-3; unclear D gene. V lost 5 bases and J 0 bases, leaving 13 bases between the germline ends. CDR1 is SGHRS and CDR2 is YFSETQ in the germline V gene. This CDR3 is 15 amino acids long. The CDR3 loop is CASRVVGLSTDTQYF. CDR3 DNA: TGCGCCAGCAGAGTAGTAGGTCTCAGCACAGATACGCAGTATTTT. The entire variable domain, with the rest obtained from reference TRBV5-1 and TRBJ2-3, is as follows: KAGVTQTPRYLIKTRGQQVTLSCSPISGHRSVSWYQQTPGQGLQFLFEYFSETQRNKGNFPGRFSGRQFSNSRSEMNVSTLELGDSALYLCASRVVGLSTDTQYFGPGTRLTVL.

J is TRBJ2-5 and V is TRBV7-2; 8 bases align to TRBD1. V was clipped by 5 bases and J by 4 bases; unmatched bases: 3. CDR3 size: 13 residues. The germline V gene encodes CDR1 SGHTA and CDR2 FQGNSA. The CDR3 reads CASSGDRRETQYF. CDR3 DNA sequence: TGTGCCAGCAGCGGGGACAGGCGAGAGACCCAGTACTTC.

The V gene is TRBV27, the J gene TRBJ2-1; no firm D call. CDR1 is MNHEY and CDR2 is SMNVEV in the germline V gene (reference sequence). V was trimmed by 2 bases and J by 4 bases, leaving 18 bases between them. CDR3 size: 17 residues. This CDR3 reads CASSLGSDTVRYNEQFF. The CDR3 coding sequence is TGTGCCAGCAGTTTAGGGTCCGATACCGTTCGATACAATGAGCAGTTCTTC.